The 2 T cell receptor beta chains listed next were all sequenced from one sample in a study of shared clonotypes between healthy human individuals. TCRdb's table, derived via immunoSEQ multiplex PCR, lists solely in-frame clones and lacks some. The table records nearly 500,000 clones, around 80% of them present only once. The sample taken for sequencing was PBMCs. Source of these receptors: a woman aged 40 to 50 in good health. Some clones in this sample may be carry-over from other donors' samples.

The V and J genes are TRBV28 and TRBJ2-4, with D possibly matching TRBD2 (7 bases). V was trimmed by 2 bases and J by 2 bases, leaving 10 bases between them. This CDR3 is built from 15 residues. Germline V gives CDR1 MDHEN, CDR2 SYDVKM. Written as DNA, the CDR3 is TGTGCCAGCAGTTTAAGGGGGGGAACCAAAAACATTCAGTACTTC. Encoded protein: CASSLRGGTKNIQYF.

This chain joins TRBV7-8 and TRBJ2-7; weak D call: TRBD2 (5 bases). CDR3 length: 14 amino acids. CDR1 is SGHVS and CDR2 is FQNEAQ in the germline V gene. V was trimmed by 5 bases and J by 3 bases, leaving 14 bases between them. CDR3: CASSPTLALYEQYF. CDR3 in DNA: TGTGCCAGCAGCCCGACCCTAGCCCTCTACGAGCAGTACTTC. The full variable domain, with the rest looked up from reference TRBV7-8 and TRBJ2-7, is GAGVSQSPRYKVAKRGQDVALRCDPISGHVSLFWYQQALGQGPEFLTYFQNEAQLDKSGLPSDRFFAERPEGSVSTLKIQRTQQEDSAVYLCASSPTLALYEQYFGPGTRLTVT.